This TCR beta chain derives from a study of shared clonotypes between healthy human individuals. General observations from the study: Generation probability values for non-shared clonotypes were lower than those for clonotypes shared by all four donors.

CDR3 length: 13 residues. Germline trimming cut 8 bases from V and 7 bases from J; bases unmatched to any gene: 10. Germline V gene lookup returns CDR1 GTSNPN and CDR2 SVGIG (reference sequence). Nashville, Tennessee was home to all donors, who were Caucasian adults. Memory CD4+ cells were the fraction left after CD45RA+ naive selection. Per the original data handling: Because ImmunoSEQ provided only junction sequences with no quality scores, the filtering differed. TCRdb keeps only in-frame clones here, not all; method: immunoSEQ multiplex PCR. D and trimming were read from the DNA, whereas the V and J calls and clone size are those reported in that table. The data show around 2.3 million clones, with under 97% seen just once and 0.1% to 0.15% held by the top ten. Note on this clone: Its antigen is unidentified.

The clonotype was recovered from a man aged 18 to 29 in good health. The V and J genes are TRBV30 and TRBJ2-7, with TRBD2 identical over 11 bases. The sequencing sample was made of naive CD4+ T cells sorted from blood. Documented subset: CD45RA+ positively selected. The CDR3 loop is CAGETSGAREQYF. CDR3 bases: TGTGCCGGGGAGACTAGCGGGGCCCGGGAGCAGTACTTC.